This entry is about one TCR beta chain. The antigen is unknown. The data were taken from a study of T cell repertoires in cytomegalovirus infection. General study findings and limits: Using cumulative public TCR beta family frequency, the authors identified those who carried CMV together with the relevant HLA. HLA-C-restricted CMV clonotypes gave the most frequent clonotype in two of eight donors.

The germline V gene has CDR1 MNHNS and CDR2 SASEGT. Trimming shortened V by 0 bases and J by 0 bases, and 9 bases separated the two germline ends. The CDR3 length is 16 residues. TCRdb passed the reads through MiXCR, listing each CDR3 protein once. The profile shows a few hundred thousand distinct CDR3 sequences, about 28% of them singletons. J is TRBJ2-1 and V is TRBV6-1; D is unresolved. Sequenced material: cultured PBMCs, taken from culture after CMV antigen stimulation. The TCR comes from a human donor in good health (CMV status not recorded). Some clones in this sample may be carry-over from other donors' samples. CDR3 in amino acids: CASSEAATSSYNEQFF. For the CDR3, the DNA is TGTGCCAGCAGTGAAGCGGCAACGAGCTCCTACAATGAGCAGTTCTTC.